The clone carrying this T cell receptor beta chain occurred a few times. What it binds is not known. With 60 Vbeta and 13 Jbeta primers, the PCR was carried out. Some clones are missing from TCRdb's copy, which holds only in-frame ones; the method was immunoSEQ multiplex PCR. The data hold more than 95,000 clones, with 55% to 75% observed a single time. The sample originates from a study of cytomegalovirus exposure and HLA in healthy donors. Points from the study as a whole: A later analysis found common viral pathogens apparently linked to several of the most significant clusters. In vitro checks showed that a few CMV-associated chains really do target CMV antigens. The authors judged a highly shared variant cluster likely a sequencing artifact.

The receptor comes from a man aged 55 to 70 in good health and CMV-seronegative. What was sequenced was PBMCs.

Written as DNA, the CDR3 is TGTGCCAGCAGCCTCTCCACGGGGACAGGTGATGAAAAACTGTTTTTT. Its protein is CASSLSTGTGDEKLFF. J is TRBJ1-4 and V is TRBV11-1; TRBD1 matches at 8 bases. The germline V gene has CDR1 SGHAT and CDR2 FQDESV (reference sequence). V lost 5 bases to trimming and J lost 6 bases; unmatched junction nucleotides: 11. The CDR3 contains 16 residues.